These T cell receptor beta chains were read from a single sample in a study of identical twins. TCRdb re-analysed the 5' RACE reads in MiXCR, keeping a single row per CDR3 protein. The sample lists roughly 1.6 million distinct CDR3 sequences; under 35% were seen once. Sequenced material: cord blood. The receptors were sampled from a newborn girl in good health. The CDR3 runs from the conserved cysteine through the conserved F or W.

14 | TRBJ2-3 | TRBV20-1 | CSARGLLPADTQYF
13 | TRBJ2-2 | TRBV11-1 | CASSWLGTGELFF
14 | TRBJ2-1 | TRBV20-1 | CSARDGGGRNEQFF
15 | TRBJ1-3 | TRBV7-2 | CASSLIQGPGNTIYF
13 | TRBJ2-1 | TRBV24-1 | CATSDGQGDEQFF
13 | TRBJ1-3 | TRBV7-2 | CASRSRTGNTIYF
15 | TRBJ2-3 | TRBV7-2 | CASSLARPTRDTQYF
10 | TRBJ2-5 | TRBV25-1 | CASGKETQYF
16 | TRBJ1-2 | TRBV27 | CASAPHRKAINYGYTF
17 | TRBJ2-7 | TRBV10-3 | CAISESGFFSGGYEQYF
17 | TRBJ1-5 | TRBV4-2 | CASSPDRDKIERQPQHF
15 | TRBJ2-3 | TRBV20-1 | CSAGRSAGHTDTQYF
15 | TRBJ2-7 | TRBV28 | CASSGGGPNSYEQYF
13 | TRBJ1-1 | TRBV20-1 | CSATELMNTEAFF
13 | TRBJ2-1 | TRBV28 | CASRPSPYNEQFF
13 | TRBJ2-3 | TRBV18 | CASSPGVTDTQYF
15 | - | TRBV5-1 | CASSGIRDRDYEQYF
12 | TRBJ2-5 | TRBV20-1 | CSARLVAETQYF
15 | TRBJ1-4 | TRBV25-1 | CASTQGRGVNEKLFF
12 | TRBJ2-5 | TRBV20-1 | CSARPAQETQYF
12 | TRBJ2-1 | TRBV2 | CASSERPIYRFF
15 | TRBJ2-3 | TRBV6-5 | CASSYEGGRTDTQYF
15 | TRBJ1-2 | TRBV20-1 | CSARDSGGGPGGYTF
15 | TRBJ2-7 | TRBV27 | CASSLRAQSSYEQYF
15 | TRBJ2-2 | TRBV12-3/TRBV12-4 | CASVHRGQGTGELFF
17 | TRBJ2-1 | TRBV2 | CASQMKALASYYNEQFF
15 | TRBJ1-6 | TRBV27 | CASSFPGRYNSPLHF
14 | TRBJ2-7 | TRBV7-9 | CASSLAGATREQYF
16 | - | TRBV28 | CASSLSRAGGAYEQYF